This is a list of T cell receptor beta chains from one sample in a study of T-cell reconstitution after alpha-beta-depleted transplantation in children. Each CDR3 protein gets one entry after TCRdb re-called the PCR reads with MiXCR. The sample yields over 200,000 distinct CDR3 sequences, roughly 10% seen once. This specimen consisted of PBMCs from the stem cell graft donor, obtained from the stem cell graft. The origin of the receptors is a human donor who donated a stem cell graft to a child with acute lymphoblastic leukemia. CDR3s include the opening cysteine and the closing phenylalanine or tryptophan. D genes are given only for firm matches. Where a row states a size, it is once, few, many or the class of an expanded clone; other rows omit it.

D gene | clone size | J gene | V gene | CDR3 protein | CDR3 DNA
. | few | TRBJ2-2 | TRBV3-1 | CASSRIGGGAGQNTGELFF | TGTGCCAGCAGCCGCATTGGTGGCGGAGCGGGACAAAACACCGGGGAGCTGTTTTTT
. | few | TRBJ1-1 | TRBV5-1 | CASSLLLTADEAFF | TGCGCCAGCAGCTTGTTATTGACAGCGGATGAAGCTTTCTTT
. | many | TRBJ1-1 | TRBV25-1 | CASSVVGGNTEAFF | TGTGCCAGCAGTGTGGTTGGGGGGAACACTGAAGCTTTCTTT
. | many | TRBJ1-1 | TRBV5-1 | CASRRTGRAEAFF | TGCGCCAGCAGGCGAACAGGGCGGGCTGAAGCTTTCTTT
TRBD1 | . | TRBJ1-1 | TRBV16 | CASSEQGGLGNTEAFF | TGTGCCAGCAGTGAACAGGGGGGATTAGGGAACACTGAAGCTTTCTTT
. | many | TRBJ2-3 | TRBV27 | CASSWAGGRDTQYF | TGTGCCAGCAGTTGGGCAGGGGGGCGCGATACGCAGTATTTT
. | . | TRBJ1-1 | TRBV3-1 | CASSQGRWAFF | TGTGCCAGCAGCCAAGGCAGATGGGCTTTCTTT
. | many | TRBJ1-5 | TRBV3-1 | CASSQEDQGPKHF | TGTGCCAGCAGCCAAGAAGACCAGGGTCCTAAGCATTTT
. | many | TRBJ2-5 | TRBV3-1 | CASGGQNSYQETQYF | TGTGCCAGCGGAGGTCAGAACAGCTACCAAGAGACCCAGTACTTC
. | . | TRBJ1-1 | TRBV7-8 | CASSPRMAVGTEAFF | TGTGCCAGCAGCCCCAGGATGGCTGTCGGCACTGAAGCTTTCTTT
TRBD1 | many | TRBJ2-7 | TRBV5-1 | CASSLGQGINPNEQYF | TGCGCCAGCAGCTTGGGACAGGGTATTAATCCCAACGAGCAGTACTTC
. | few | TRBJ2-7 | TRBV4-2 | CASSRYLIRAGRENEQYF | TGTGCCAGCAGCCGTTATCTGATCAGGGCAGGAAGAGAAAACGAGCAGTACTTC
. | . | TRBJ1-1 | TRBV12-3/TRBV12-4 | CASSWGARGTEAFF | TGTGCCAGCAGTTGGGGGGCCCGGGGGACTGAAGCTTTCTTT
. | . | TRBJ1-5 | TRBV4-3 | CASSPQPGQPQHF | TGCGCCAGCAGCCCACAGCCGGGACAGCCCCAGCATTTT
TRBD1 | many | TRBJ2-5 | TRBV7-9 | CASSSDRGTGETQYF | TGTGCCAGCAGCTCAGACAGGGGGACGGGAGAGACCCAGTACTTC
. | many | TRBJ1-1 | TRBV29-1 | CSVVVRGRTEAFF | TGCAGCGTTGTTGTCAGGGGAAGAACTGAAGCTTTCTTT
TRBD1 | many | TRBJ1-2 | TRBV12-3/TRBV12-4 | CASTAGGSNYGYTF | TGTGCCAGCACCGCAGGGGGGTCAAACTATGGCTACACCTTC
TRBD1 | . | TRBJ1-1 | TRBV20-1 | CSAVKMGQNTEAFF | TGCAGTGCGGTAAAGATGGGACAGAATACTGAAGCTTTCTTT
. | . | TRBJ2-5 | TRBV7-9 | CASSLARTGGETQYF | TGTGCCAGCAGCTTAGCGCGAACTGGCGGGGAGACCCAGTACTTC
. | . | TRBJ1-3 | TRBV11-2 | CASSLSLLSGTGNTIYF | TGTGCCAGCAGCTTAAGTCTACTGTCAGGGACAGGAAACACCATATATTTT
TRBD2 | few | TRBJ2-1 | TRBV10-3 | CAIRGTSGDYNEQFF | TGTGCCATCAGGGGGACTAGCGGGGATTACAATGAGCAGTTCTTC
. | many | TRBJ1-6 | TRBV10-3 | CAISATAPYSPLHF | TGTGCCATCAGCGCAACAGCCCCTTATTCACCCCTCCACTTT
TRBD1 | . | TRBJ2-1 | TRBV11-3 | CASSLRSRGHDEQFF | TGTGCCAGCAGCCTAAGATCCAGGGGGCATGATGAGCAGTTCTTC
TRBD1 | . | TRBJ1-4 | TRBV5-1 | CASSLAGTGKNEKLFF | TGCGCCAGCAGCTTGGCGGGGACAGGGAAGAATGAAAAACTGTTTTTT
TRBD1 | many | TRBJ1-1 | TRBV20-1 | CSAGGQGTNTEAFF | TGCAGTGCTGGAGGACAGGGAACGAACACTGAAGCTTTCTTT
TRBD1 | many | TRBJ1-2 | TRBV7-9 | CASSLTGRTGANYGYTF | TGTGCCAGCAGCTTAACGGGGAGGACAGGGGCTAACTATGGCTACACCTTC
. | many | TRBJ2-7 | TRBV20-1 | CSARDGRVVLSYEQYF | TGCAGTGCTAGAGATGGAAGGGTGGTTTTGTCCTACGAGCAGTACTTC
. | many | TRBJ1-5 | TRBV6-5 | CASSSPGSNQPQHF | TGTGCCAGCAGTTCCCCAGGCAGCAATCAGCCCCAGCATTTT
. | few | TRBJ2-5 | TRBV29-1 | CSVGWQDQETQYF | TGCAGCGTTGGTTGGCAGGATCAAGAGACCCAGTACTTC